Below, 3 T cell receptor beta chains from the same sample are listed, as sequenced in a study of shared clonotypes between healthy human individuals. Assay used: immunoSEQ multiplex PCR; TCRdb lists only in-frame clones, some missing. The sample lists 950,000 to 1,100,000 clones; about 70% were seen once. Sequencing used memory CD4+ T cells sorted from blood. The subset: CD45RA-negative fraction. Receptors originate from a man between 18 and 29 years old in good health.

This chain connects TRBV20-1 to TRBJ1-1; maybe TRBD1 (6 bases). Trimming cost V 6 bases and J 8 bases, with 13 bases left between them. This CDR3 has 11 residues. Looked up from germline, CDR1 is DFQATT and CDR2 is SNEGSKA (reference sequence). This chain's CDR3 is CSACRGLEAFF. The CDR3, as DNA: TGCAGTGCCTGCAGGGGCCTCGAAGCTTTCTTT.

The chain has TRBV29-1 and TRBJ1-1, with D unresolved. Germline values: CDR1 SQVTM, CDR2 ANQGSEA. Between the trimmed V and J ends, which lost 6 bases and 0 bases, there was a span of 11 bases. This CDR3 has 13 amino acids. The CDR3 spells CSVPGPLNTEAFF. In DNA form, the CDR3 reads TGCAGCGTCCCCGGACCGCTGAACACTGAAGCTTTCTTT.

This clone was counted once. The chain uses TRBV4-3 and TRBJ2-7; D gene unclear. CDR1 is LGHNA and CDR2 is YSLEER in the germline V gene. The CDR3 is 13 residues long. V lost 4 bases to trimming and J lost 4 bases, with 11 bases between them. The CDR3 spells CASSLWVDYEQYF. The DNA of the CDR3 is TGCGCCAGCAGCCTTTGGGTCGATTACGAGCAGTACTTC.